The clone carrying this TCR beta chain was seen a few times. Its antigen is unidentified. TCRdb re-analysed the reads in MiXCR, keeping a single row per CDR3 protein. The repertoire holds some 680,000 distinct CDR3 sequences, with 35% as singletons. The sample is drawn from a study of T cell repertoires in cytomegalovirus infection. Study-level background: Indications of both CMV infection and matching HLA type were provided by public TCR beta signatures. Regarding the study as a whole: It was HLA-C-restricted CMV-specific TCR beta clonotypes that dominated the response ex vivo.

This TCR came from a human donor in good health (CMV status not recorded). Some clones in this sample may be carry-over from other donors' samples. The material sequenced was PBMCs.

CDR3 nucleotides: TGCGCCAGCAGCCCTCAAGGCAGTCGCGAAGCTTTCTTT. Translating gives CASSPQGSREAFF. The V gene is TRBV4-1, the J gene TRBJ1-1; D gene uncertain. V lost 4 bases and J lost 8, with 14 bases in between. Germline CDR1 is MGHRA and CDR2 is YSYEKL. The CDR3 spans 13 residues.